This paragraph reports one T cell receptor (beta chain). Its antigen is currently not known. Base qualities are not recorded, but no much larger clone differs from it by a single base. This specimen comes from a study of CD8 T cells in ankylosing spondylitis (dated by TCRdb to about 2017). Study-wide context: To find TCR variants linked to disease, the study profiled T cell receptor beta repertoires in ankylosing spondylitis patients and healthy donors. In total, the full study cohort was made up of over a hundred healthy donors and 25 to 30 ankylosing spondylitis patients. Peripheral blood was sampled, and synovial fluid was additionally collected from ankylosing spondylitis patients. Overall study outcomes, separate from this receptor: A TCR beta motif made up of several highly homologous amino acid variants appeared to be characteristic of blood from ankylosing spondylitis patients. Some motif variants were previously reported in synovial fluid and blood of reactive arthritis patients, suggesting common disease-initiation mechanisms. Significant enrichment of the disease-linked clones was reported in matched synovial fluid samples from ankylosing spondylitis patients. The disease-linked clones had a CD8+ phenotype and were found at relatively low frequencies in peripheral blood.

The sequencer was an Illumina HiSeq 2500. Quantitative 5'-RACE with molecular barcodes was the method used to prepare the TCR beta libraries. Regarding the original processing steps: A new computational method based on a probabilistic model of VDJ rearrangement was used to identify disease-linked TCR variants. The public reads were quality trimmed at Q25 with fastp and then assembled into clones with MiXCR by TCRdb, keeping productive beta chains. Each entry merges the rows of one CDR3 protein and shows their most common DNA and genes. The V and J calls here are based on TCRdb, not the publication. The sample records a few hundred thousand distinct CDR3 sequences, around 24% of which are singletons. About a sixth of the sample goes to the ten largest clones. Via the germline V gene, CDR1 is MGHRA and CDR2 YSYEKL. The cysteine opens and the phenylalanine closes a CDR3 of 17 amino acids. The only DNA kept is the CDR3, 51 bases in frame from the first base. Relative to germline, V is missing 3 bases and J is missing 6 bases, with 13 bases of the junction outside any gene match.

Sequenced input: blood, either unsorted or a sorted T cell fraction (not recorded which). The rearranged segments are TRBV4-1 and TRBJ2-1, with 8 central nucleotides matching TRBD2. The clonotype originates from a male donor with ankylosing spondylitis. The sequenced DNA: TGCGCCAGCAGCCAGATCGTACTAGCGGTTAACTTCAATGAGCAGTTCTTC. Its protein is CASSQIVLAVNFNEQFF.